This is a list of T cell receptor beta chains from one sample in a study of regulatory and conventional T cells in RAG deficiency. The protocol was immunoSEQ multiplex PCR, while the TCRdb copy is restricted to in-frame clones and leaves out a portion. This sample has 25,000 to 35,000 clones, with about 87% found just once. This sample was also put to use in a study of regulatory T cells.

The sequencing sample was made of CD8+ T cells sorted from blood. These receptors came from a human donor in good health. CDR3s include the opening cysteine and the closing phenylalanine or tryptophan. Fields, in order: V gene, D gene, clone size, J gene, CDR3 protein, CDR3 DNA. The D gene is left open where the match is weak. Clone size is not always given. Where it is, it says once, few, many or a class for expanded clones.

TRBV7-9	TRBD2	-	TRBJ2-1	CASSLELLVAGGHNEQFF	TGTGCCAGCAGCTTAGAGCTCCTAGTAGCGGGAGGCCACAATGAGCAGTTCTTC
TRBV7-2	-	-	TRBJ2-7	CASSSGQRMGEQYF	TGTGCCAGCAGCTCAGGACAGAGGATGGGCGAGCAGTACTTC
TRBV5-1	TRBD2	-	TRBJ2-7	CASTQTSGEGYEQYF	TGCGCCAGTACTCAGACTAGCGGGGAGGGCTACGAGCAGTACTTC
TRBV6-4	TRBD2	large	TRBJ2-1	CASSDSTSGYNEQFF	TGTGCCAGCAGTGACTCGACTAGCGGCTACAATGAGCAGTTCTTC
TRBV18	-	-	TRBJ2-1	CASSPPGDQHYPYNEQFF	TGTGCCAGCTCACCACCGGGAGACCAACATTATCCGTACAATGAGCAGTTCTTC
TRBV5-1	-	-	TRBJ2-7	CASSLPGQGYEQYF	TGCGCCAGCAGCTTGCCGGGACAAGGCTACGAGCAGTACTTC
TRBV5-1	TRBD1	-	TRBJ2-1	CASSSKTGKDEQFF	TGCGCCAGCAGCTCTAAGACAGGGAAGGATGAGCAGTTCTTC
TRBV11-3	-	-	TRBJ2-7	CASSLRAYEQYF	TGTGCCAGCAGCTTAAGAGCCTACGAGCAGTACTTC
TRBV28	-	-	TRBJ1-1	CASSPLGSDGGTEAFF	TGTGCCAGCAGCCCTCTTGGTTCTGACGGGGGGACTGAAGCTTTCTTT
TRBV7-9	-	-	TRBJ2-2	CASSPSRDRQGNTGELFF	TGTGCCAGCAGCCCGTCCCGGGACCGTCAAGGGAACACCGGGGAGCTGTTTTTT
TRBV11-2	-	-	TRBJ2-7	CASSFGQGSYEQYF	TGTGCCAGCAGCTTCGGGCAAGGATCCTACGAGCAGTACTTC
TRBV19	-	-	TRBJ2-1	CASSPPDSSYNEQFF	TGTGCCAGTAGTCCGCCGGACAGCTCCTACAATGAGCAGTTCTTC
TRBV4-2	TRBD2	-	TRBJ2-5	CASSSRTSGRGQETQYF	TGTGCCAGCAGCTCCAGGACTAGCGGGAGGGGCCAAGAGACCCAGTACTTC
TRBV5-1	-	-	TRBJ1-1	CASSLGQGSTEAFF	TGCGCCAGCAGCTTGGGGCAGGGGAGCACTGAAGCTTTCTTT
TRBV5-6	-	-	TRBJ1-5	CASSLAGGNNQPQHF	TGTGCCAGCAGCTTGGCCGGGGGGAATAATCAGCCCCAGCATTTT
TRBV19	-	-	TRBJ2-5	CASSTDGEETQYF	TGTGCCAGTAGTACGGACGGGGAAGAGACCCAGTACTTC
TRBV6-5	-	-	TRBJ1-5	CASSYSGAAENQPQHF	TGTGCCAGCAGTTACTCGGGGGCAGCCGAGAATCAGCCCCAGCATTTT
TRBV11-2	-	-	TRBJ2-5	CASSIQETQYF	TGTGCCAGCAGTATCCAAGAGACCCAGTACTTC
TRBV4-1	-	-	TRBJ2-5	CASSQEPQVREQYF	TGCGCCAGCAGCCAAGAACCCCAGGTGAGGGAGCAGTACTTC
TRBV7-6	TRBD1	once	TRBJ1-3	CASSLGVRGQDTIYF	TGTGCCAGCAGCTTAGGGGTCAGGGGGCAGGACACCATATATTTT
TRBV10-3	-	-	TRBJ2-1	CAISEGAGPSPEQFF	TGTGCCATCAGTGAAGGGGCGGGCCCATCCCCTGAGCAGTTCTTC
TRBV27	TRBD2	-	TRBJ2-1	CASSLGGGPGNEQFF	TGTGCCAGCAGTTTGGGCGGGGGGCCAGGCAATGAGCAGTTCTTC
TRBV21-1	-	-	TRBJ2-2	CASNKFGQEHRGAVF	TGTGCCAGCAATAAATTCGGTCAAGAACACCGGGGAGCTGTTTTT
TRBV5-1	TRBD1	-	TRBJ2-7	CASSLGTGATYEQYF	TGCGCCAGCAGCTTGGGGACAGGGGCCACCTACGAGCAGTACTTC
TRBV19	-	few	TRBJ1-5	CASSIPLRGINQPQHF	TGTGCCAGTAGTATACCGCTACGGGGAATCAATCAGCCCCAGCATTTT
TRBV11-1	TRBD1	once	TRBJ2-7	CASSLAPTGLRNEQYF	TGTGCCAGCAGCTTAGCACCGACAGGGTTGAGAAACGAGCAGTACTTC
TRBV5-1	-	-	TRBJ2-5	CASSLSPSVGETQYF	TGCGCCAGCAGCTTATCTCCCTCGGTCGGGGAGACCCAGTACTTC
TRBV28	-	-	TRBJ2-7	CASSLSVPPYEQYF	TGTGCCAGCAGTTTATCAGTCCCCCCCTACGAGCAGTACTTC
TRBV25-1	-	-	TRBJ1-4	CASSEFYGGGTTNEKLFF	TGTGCCAGCAGTGAATTCTACGGGGGAGGAACAACTAATGAAAAACTGTTTTTT
TRBV19	-	-	TRBJ2-7	CASSMFMGYEQYF	TGTGCCAGTAGTATGTTTATGGGCTACGAGCAGTACTTC
TRBV5-8	-	once	TRBJ1-2	CASSLRQAEGGYTF	TGTGCCAGCAGCTTGCGACAAGCCGAGGGAGGCTACACCTTC
TRBV19	-	-	TRBJ2-5	CASYPGGRLQETQYF	TGTGCCAGCTACCCCGGGGGGCGTCTACAAGAGACCCAGTACTTC
TRBV6-6	TRBD1	-	TRBJ2-2	CASSKDRGQYTGELFF	TGTGCCAGCTCGAAAGACAGGGGACAGTACACCGGGGAGCTGTTTTTT
TRBV27	TRBD2	-	TRBJ2-3	CASSLRAGGTDTQYF	TGTGCCAGCAGTTTACGGGCGGGGGGGACAGATACGCAGTATTTT
TRBV6-1	TRBD1	-	TRBJ1-5	CASSTGQGNQPQHF	TGTGCCAGCAGTACGGGACAGGGGAATCAGCCCCAGCATTTT
TRBV19	-	-	TRBJ2-7	CASSIGSGNSYEQYF	TGTGCCAGTAGTATCGGGAGCGGAAACTCCTACGAGCAGTACTTC
TRBV9	TRBD2	-	TRBJ2-1	CASSPASGHNEQFF	TGTGCCAGCAGCCCCGCTAGCGGCCACAATGAGCAGTTCTTC
TRBV15	-	-	TRBJ1-1	CATSRDLQYMNTEAFF	TGTGCCACCAGCAGAGATCTGCAGTACATGAACACTGAAGCTTTCTTT
TRBV7-9	TRBD2	-	TRBJ2-5	CASSPGTSGRETQYF	TGTGCCAGCAGCCCGGGGACTAGCGGTAGAGAGACCCAGTACTTC
TRBV27	-	few	TRBJ2-2	CASSTGDSNTGELFF	TGTGCCAGCAGTACAGGGGACTCGAACACCGGGGAGCTGTTTTTT
TRBV9	-	-	TRBJ1-1	CASSEWDDGPEAFF	TGTGCCAGCAGCGAATGGGACGACGGCCCTGAAGCTTTCTTT
TRBV7-9	TRBD1	-	TRBJ1-2	CASTPTGPGSYGYTF	TGTGCCAGCACTCCGACAGGGCCGGGAAGTTATGGCTACACCTTC
TRBV30	-	-	TRBJ1-2	CAWSVGGVGDGYTF	TGTGCCTGGAGTGTCGGGGGGGTGGGTGATGGCTACACCTTC
TRBV9	-	once	TRBJ1-1	CASSSRDTEAFF	TGTGCCAGCAGCTCGAGGGACACTGAAGCTTTCTTT
TRBV28	-	-	TRBJ2-1	CASLSLTEQFF	TGTGCCAGCTTAAGTCTGACTGAGCAGTTCTTC
TRBV7-8	-	-	TRBJ2-7	CASKLRTDYEQYF	TGTGCCAGCAAACTTAGGACCGACTACGAGCAGTACTTC
TRBV7-8	-	once	TRBJ2-7	CASSSEQGIAYEQYF	TGTGCCAGCAGCTCTGAACAGGGAATCGCCTACGAGCAGTACTTC
TRBV19	-	-	TRBJ2-2	CASSNYGELFF	TGTGCCAGTAGTAACTACGGGGAGCTGTTTTTT
TRBV7-9	-	-	TRBJ1-1	CASSFQGTTNTEAFF	TGTGCCAGCAGCTTCCAGGGGACCACGAACACTGAAGCTTTCTTT
TRBV29-1	TRBD2	-	TRBJ2-1	CSVPGRPTYNEQFF	TGCAGCGTCCCCGGGAGGCCAACCTACAATGAGCAGTTCTTC
TRBV5-6	TRBD1	few	TRBJ1-5	CASSLATGEQPQHF	TGTGCCAGCAGCTTGGCCACAGGGGAGCAGCCCCAGCATTTT
TRBV6-5	TRBD1	-	TRBJ1-5	CASSGRGQGNQPQHF	TGTGCCAGCAGTGGCAGGGGGCAGGGCAATCAGCCCCAGCATTTT
TRBV14	-	once	TRBJ2-1	CASSLGRGSYNEQFF	TGTGCCAGCAGCCTCGGACGGGGCTCCTACAATGAGCAGTTCTTC
TRBV7-6	TRBD1	-	TRBJ2-5	CASSLEGQLGETQYF	TGTGCCAGCAGCTTAGAGGGACAGCTTGGAGAGACCCAGTACTTC
TRBV6-1	-	-	TRBJ1-5	CASSGGQDNQPQHF	TGTGCCAGCAGTGGAGGACAAGACAATCAGCCCCAGCATTTT
TRBV4-1	-	-	TRBJ1-1	CASSQDDRTEAFF	TGCGCCAGCAGCCAAGATGATCGGACTGAAGCTTTCTTT
TRBV11-2	-	-	TRBJ2-7	CASSLGDSGYEQYF	TGTGCCAGCAGCTTAGGAGACAGTGGGTACGAGCAGTACTTC
TRBV7-9	-	-	TRBJ1-1	CASSFPAGLNTEAFF	TGTGCCAGCAGCTTCCCGGCGGGCTTAAACACTGAAGCTTTCTTT
TRBV19	-	-	TRBJ2-7	CASSAGPSSYEQYF	TGTGCCAGTAGTGCGGGACCAAGCTCCTACGAGCAGTACTTC